The clone carrying this T cell receptor (beta chain) was observed many times. The antigen is unknown. From genomic DNA, TCR beta CDR3 was amplified by two-round multiplex PCR. Every TRBV and TRBJ gene had its own specific primer in first-round PCR. Using its own MiXCR run on the multiplex PCR reads, TCRdb lists one record per CDR3 protein. This repertoire shows about 35,000 distinct CDR3 sequences, 32% found once; its top ten account for roughly a quarter. The data were taken from a study of prognosis after radiotherapy for stage I lung cancer. Background on the study: Enrollment of stage I non-small cell lung cancer patients ran from 2018 to January 2019. Deemed medically inoperable were all patients with non-small cell lung cancer.

Study-wide results and limits: Some patients went on to develop distant metastases. Their Shannon entropy after stereotactic body radiation therapy was lower, and its change from baseline was also lower.

This CDR3 region has 14 residues. Per germline, CDR1 SNHLY and CDR2 FYNNEI. Trimming at V came to 8 bases and at J to 1 base, leaving 5 bases not matched to a gene. This clonotype was obtained from a donor over 45 with non-small cell lung cancer. The rearrangement joins TRBV2 to TRBJ2-3; TRBD2 matches at 8 bases. The sequenced sample was PBMCs, obtained before or after stereotactic body radiation therapy (not recorded which). The CDR3 DNA sequence: TGTGCCAGCGATATTAGCGGGGGCACAGATACGCAGTATTTT. Its translation is CASDISGGTDTQYF. Complete variable domain (other parts from reference TRBV2 and TRBJ2-3): EPEVTQTPSHQVTQMGQEVILRCVPISNHLYFYWYRQILGQKVEFLVSFYNNEISEKSEIFDDQFSVERPDGSNFTLKIRSTKLEDSAMYFCASDISGGTDTQYFGPGTRLTVL.